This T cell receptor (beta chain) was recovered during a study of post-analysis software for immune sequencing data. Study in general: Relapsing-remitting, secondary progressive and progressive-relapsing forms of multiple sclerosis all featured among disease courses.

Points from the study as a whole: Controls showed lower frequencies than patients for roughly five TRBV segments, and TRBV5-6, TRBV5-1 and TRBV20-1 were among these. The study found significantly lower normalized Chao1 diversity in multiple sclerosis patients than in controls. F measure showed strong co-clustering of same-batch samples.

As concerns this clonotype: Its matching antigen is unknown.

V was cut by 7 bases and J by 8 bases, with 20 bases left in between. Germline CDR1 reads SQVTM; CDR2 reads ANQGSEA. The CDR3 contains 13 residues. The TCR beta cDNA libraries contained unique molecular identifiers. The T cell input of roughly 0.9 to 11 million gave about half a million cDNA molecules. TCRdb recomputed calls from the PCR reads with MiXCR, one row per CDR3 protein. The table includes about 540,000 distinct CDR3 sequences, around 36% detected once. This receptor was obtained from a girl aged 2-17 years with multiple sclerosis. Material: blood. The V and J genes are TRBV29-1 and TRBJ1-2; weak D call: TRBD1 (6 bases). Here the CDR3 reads CSGRGTPQGGYTF. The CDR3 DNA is TGCAGCGGACGGGGGACTCCTCAGGGGGGCTACACCTTC.